The 24 T cell receptor beta chains in this list originate from one sample, sequenced in a study of blood T cell repertoires in COVID-19. Data came from immunoSEQ multiplex PCR; TCRdb stores just in-frame clones and leaves some out. Here the sample spans some 290,000 clones, 75% to 90% being singletons. Sequencing was done on a sample of peripheral blood. These receptor sequences come from a woman aged 50 to 60 who had recovered from COVID-19.

V is TRBV6-2 or TRBV6-3 and J is TRBJ1-2; D is ambiguous. CDR1 and CDR2 from the germline V gene are MNHEY and SVGEGT. This CDR3 contains 16 residues. V lost 0 bases to trimming and J lost 4 bases, with 15 bases between them. The CDR3 spells CASSYSRAVPSYGYTF. The CDR3 nucleotides are TGTGCCAGCAGTTACTCGAGGGCAGTACCCTCCTATGGCTACACCTTC.

The chain has TRBV5-6 and TRBJ2-7; 7 bases line up with TRBD2. From germline, CDR1 is SGHDT and CDR2 YYEEEE. This CDR3 spans 12 amino acids. The trim removed 4 bases at V and 5 bases at J, leaving 3 bases unmatched. The DNA of the CDR3 is TGTGCCAGCAGCGTGGGAGGGAACGAGCAGTACTTC. Translating it yields CASSVGGNEQYF. The variable domain in full, completed from reference TRBV5-6 and TRBJ2-7, reads DAGVTQSPTHLIKTRGQQVTLRCSPKSGHDTVSWYQQALGQGPQFIFQYYEEEERQRGNFPDRFSGHQFPNYSSELNVNALLLGDSALYLCASSVGGNEQYFGPGTRLTVT.

The V call is TRBV24-1, the J call TRBJ2-3; 13 bases map to TRBD2. This CDR3 comprises 20 residues. In germline, CDR1 is KGHDR, CDR2 SFDVKD. The V segment lost 2 bases and the J segment 0 bases; nucleotides outside the gene matches: 10. The CDR3 DNA sequence: TGTGCCACCAGTGATTCGACACCGGGACTAGCGGGATCGAGCACAGATACGCAGTATTTT. This translates into CATSDSTPGLAGSSTDTQYF.

This sequence joins TRBV27 and TRBJ2-5; TRBD1 matches at 7 bases. Germline V lookup: CDR1 MNHEY, CDR2 SMNVEV (reference sequence). The CDR3 is made up of 19 amino acids. With V trimmed by 6 bases and J by 1 base, 20 bases remained unmatched. CDR3 coding DNA: TGTGCCAGCAGAACACAGGTCCCAACTCCGGGACAGAGCCAAGAGACCCAGTACTTC. As protein: CASRTQVPTPGQSQETQYF.

V is TRBV7-3 and J is TRBJ1-6, with D tentatively TRBD1 (6 bases). This CDR3 spans 15 amino acids. Trimming removed 2 bases from V and 10 bases from J, with 15 bases in between. From germline, CDR1 is SGHTA and CDR2 FQGTGA. In DNA form, the CDR3 reads TGTGCCAGCAGCTTAGAGGCAGGGGTGGGATCACCCCTCCACTTT. This gives the protein CASSLEAGVGSPLHF.

This clone was found once. This chain's CDR3 is CSIRRDYHQYF. The CDR3 nucleotides are TGCAGCATCCGCCGGGACTATCATCAGTATTTT. This chain uses TRBV29-1 with TRBJ2-3; 7 positions match TRBD2. V lost 8 bases to trimming and J lost 12 bases; unmatched junction nucleotides: 11. The CDR3 is 11 residues long. The germline CDR1 and CDR2 sequences are SQVTM and ANQGSEA.

V and J are TRBV15 and TRBJ1-1, with 9 bases that match TRBD1. V was pared by 3 bases and J by 4 bases, with 6 bases of the junction left unmatched. CDR1 and CDR2 from the germline V gene are LNHNV and YYDKDF (reference sequence). This CDR3 spans 15 amino acids. The CDR3 DNA reads as TGTGCCACCAGCAGTTATCGGACAGGGGCCACTGAAGCTTTCTTT. Protein: CATSSYRTGATEAFF.

In its sample, this clone was seen a few times. The rearrangement joins TRBV10-3 to TRBJ2-3, with 9 bases aligning to TRBD1. This CDR3 is 15 amino acids long. The V gene end was trimmed by 3 bases and the J gene end by 7 bases; junction bases not matched to a gene: 8. Germline-derived CDR1 and CDR2 are ENHRY and SYGVKD. CDR3 sequence (DNA): TGTGCCATCAGTGATAACCGGGACAGGGTCAATACGCAGTATTTT. Protein sequence: CAISDNRDRVNTQYF.

The rearrangement links TRBV9 to TRBJ1-1; TRBD1 might be the D (5 bases). Germline values: CDR1 SGDLS, CDR2 YYNGEE. This CDR3 has 11 amino acids. V was clipped by 3 bases and J by 8 bases, with 8 bases between them. For the CDR3, the DNA is TGTGCCAGCAGCGCGCGGGGGGAAGCTTTCTTT. The encoded protein is CASSARGEAFF.

V and J are TRBV5-6 and TRBJ2-2; D is uncertain. CDR1 SGHDT and CDR2 YYEEEE come from the germline V gene. The CDR3 consists of 14 residues. Trimming removed 0 bases at V and 7 bases at J, with 10 bases between. The CDR3 here is CASSLGGSYGELFF. The CDR3 nucleotides are TGTGCCAGCAGCTTGGGTGGCTCGTACGGGGAGCTGTTTTTT.

The gene calls are TRBV5-4 and TRBJ1-1, with 7 positions matching TRBD1. The CDR3 runs to 12 residues. After removal of 2 bases from V and 9 bases from J, the junction contained 4 bases not matched to a gene. Germline CDR1 reads SGHNT; CDR2 reads YYREEE (reference sequence). CDR3 region: CASSLDRAKAFF. Here the CDR3 DNA reads TGTGCCAGCAGCTTAGACAGGGCCAAAGCTTTCTTT.

Only a few counts were recorded for this clone. The CDR3 coding sequence is TGTGCCAGCAGCCGACAGGGACGACAGCCCCAGCATTTT. This encodes CASSRQGRQPQHF. The chain couples TRBV9 to TRBJ1-5, with 7 nucleotides matching TRBD1. V was clipped by 4 bases and J by 7 bases; unmatched bases: 5. The CDR3 runs to 13 residues. The germline V gene encodes CDR1 SGDLS and CDR2 YYNGEE.

This chain links TRBV25-1 with TRBJ1-6; maybe TRBD1 (6 bases). Trimming removed 5 bases at V and 7 bases at J, with 12 bases between. The CDR3 contains 14 residues. Germline CDR1 and CDR2: MGHDK and SYGVNS. The CDR3 DNA reads as TGTGCCAGCAGTTCCGGGACAACGAATTCACCCCTCCACTTT. This codes for CASSSGTTNSPLHF.

The rearrangement links TRBV7-2 to TRBJ1-4; D may be TRBD1 (5 bases). Germline-derived CDR1 and CDR2 are SGHTA and FQGNSA. This CDR3 spans 15 amino acids. The V gene lost 1 base and the J gene lost 7 bases, with 13 bases spanning the gap. The CDR3 coding sequence is TGTGCCAGCAGCTTAGACGGACACCGGTCTGAAAAACTGTTTTTT. It encodes CASSLDGHRSEKLFF.

The V gene is TRBV2, the J gene TRBJ1-1, with TRBD1 matching over 7 bases. CDR3 size: 13 residues. Germline loops: CDR1 SNHLY, CDR2 FYNNEI. Trimming at V came to 5 bases and at J to 4 bases, leaving 4 bases not matched to a gene. The CDR3 region is CASSRNRGTEAFF. The CDR3 nucleotides are TGTGCCAGCAGTAGGAACAGGGGCACTGAAGCTTTCTTT.

The J gene is TRBJ2-3, the V gene TRBV24-1, with TRBD1 as a possible D gene (5 bases). Germline V gene data show CDR1 as KGHDR and CDR2 as SFDVKD. The CDR3 loop spans 16 amino acids. Between the trimmed V and J ends, which lost 0 bases and 2 bases, there was a span of 11 bases. The CDR3 DNA reads as TGTGCCACCAGTGATTTGAGGGGATCCACCACAGATACGCAGTATTTT. It yields the protein CATSDLRGSTTDTQYF.

The genes are TRBV28 and TRBJ1-2; 7 bases fit TRBD1. Germline-derived CDR1 and CDR2 are MDHEN and SYDVKM. V lost 4 bases, J lost 3 bases, and 17 bases stayed unmatched. CDR3 size: 18 residues. CDR3 coding DNA: TGTGCCAGCAGTTCCACCCTGGACAGGAATTACTTATACTATGGCTACACCTTC. Translating gives CASSSTLDRNYLYYGYTF.

The rearrangement links TRBV19 to TRBJ2-3; 12 bases are shared with TRBD2. Germline lookup yields CDR1 LNHDA and CDR2 SQIVND (reference sequence). CDR3 length equals 17 residues. The J segment lost 5 bases and the V segment lost 3 bases, leaving 9 bases of the junction unmatched. The CDR3 nucleotides are TGTGCCAGTAGTATGCGGCTAGCGGGGGGGCCGAGAGATACGCAGTATTTT. Translation: CASSMRLAGGPRDTQYF.

The chain carries TRBV14 and TRBJ2-3; maybe TRBD2 (6 bases). V lost 0 bases, J lost 0 bases, and 25 bases lay in between. Germline-derived CDR1 and CDR2 are SGHDN and FVKESK. The CDR3 contains 21 residues. The CDR3 nucleotides read TGTGCCAGCAGCCAAGATACCCATGGCCTAGCGAGGGTTTTTAGCACAGATACGCAGTATTTT. Protein sequence: CASSQDTHGLARVFSTDTQYF.

The chain joins TRBV28 to TRBJ1-1, with D hard to call. V was cut by 8 bases and J by 1 base, with 14 bases left in between. Germline-derived CDR1 and CDR2 are MDHEN and SYDVKM. The CDR3 covers 14 residues. As DNA, the CDR3 is TGTGCCAGCTCTGTTGAGGCCACGAACACTGAAGCTTTCTTT. It yields the protein CASSVEATNTEAFF.

The rearrangement links TRBV19 to TRBJ1-5; TRBD1 matches 9 bases. This CDR3 has 14 residues. V shed 4 bases and J 7 bases; nucleotides not matched to a gene: 5. Germline V lookup: CDR1 LNHDA, CDR2 SQIVND (reference sequence). CDR3 sequence reads: CASSTGTGSQPQHF. The CDR3 DNA is TGTGCCAGTAGTACCGGGACAGGGTCCCAGCCCCAGCATTTT.

The chain uses TRBV10-3 and TRBJ1-1; 9 nucleotides align to TRBD1. The CDR3 runs to 15 residues. The J segment lost 4 bases and the V segment lost 6 bases, leaving 9 bases of the junction unmatched. Germline V gene data show CDR1 as ENHRY and CDR2 as SYGVKD. Here the CDR3 DNA reads TGTGCCATCAGCCCTAGACAGGGGGATGGCACTGAAGCTTTCTTT. This sequence encodes CAISPRQGDGTEAFF.

The chain recombines TRBV7-2 with TRBJ1-2; 8 nucleotides line up with TRBD1. CDR1 SGHTA and CDR2 FQGNSA come from the germline V gene. V was pared by 1 base and J by 3 bases, with 7 bases of the junction left unmatched. The CDR3 consists of 16 residues. CDR3: CASSLGGQGIHYGYTF. CDR3 sequence (DNA): TGTGCCAGCAGCTTAGGTGGACAGGGAATTCACTATGGCTACACCTTC.

With regard to this clone: The same CDR3 can be traced to other DNA sequences in this sample. V is TRBV5-1 and J is TRBJ1-4; D unresolved. V dropped 0 bases and J dropped 3 bases, with 6 bases sitting between them. The CDR3 totals 14 residues. In germline, CDR1 is SGHRS, CDR2 YFSETQ. The CDR3 bases are TGCGCCAGCAGCTTGGGAGGATCTAATGAAAAACTGTTTTTT. This gives the protein CASSLGGSNEKLFF.